This T cell receptor beta chain was captured by sequencing in a study of high-grade serous ovarian cancer treatment subgroups. Study-level background: Each sample yielded on average roughly 7,500 unique TCR beta rearrangements from 14,000 or so reads.

Tumor samples were obtained before definitive surgery or chemotherapy. Details on this clone: Its specificity is not known.

The junction had 10 bases not matched to a gene; V was cut back by 0 bases and J by 4 bases. Germline CDR1 is SGHRS and CDR2 is YFSETQ. The CDR3 has 18 amino acids. Sequencing used immunoSEQ multiplex PCR; TCRdb keeps in-frame clones, though not all of them. In the table there are a few thousand clones, 75% to 85% of which are singletons. Study-wide findings and caveats: Without spatial data, bulk sequencing limits insight into HGSC tumor diversity. TCR clonal relatedness correlated positively with neoantigen level. Different patients shared almost no repertoire; same-patient tumors shared 0.11 to 0.79.

Sample: tumor tissue. The sequence was collected from a human donor with high-grade serous ovarian cancer. V is TRBV5-1 and J is TRBJ2-3; 11 nucleotides line up with TRBD2. CDR3 nucleotide sequence: TGCGCCAGCAGCTTGGGACTCACTAGCGGGGGAGTTGCAGATACGCAGTATTTT. It codes for CASSLGLTSGGVADTQYF.